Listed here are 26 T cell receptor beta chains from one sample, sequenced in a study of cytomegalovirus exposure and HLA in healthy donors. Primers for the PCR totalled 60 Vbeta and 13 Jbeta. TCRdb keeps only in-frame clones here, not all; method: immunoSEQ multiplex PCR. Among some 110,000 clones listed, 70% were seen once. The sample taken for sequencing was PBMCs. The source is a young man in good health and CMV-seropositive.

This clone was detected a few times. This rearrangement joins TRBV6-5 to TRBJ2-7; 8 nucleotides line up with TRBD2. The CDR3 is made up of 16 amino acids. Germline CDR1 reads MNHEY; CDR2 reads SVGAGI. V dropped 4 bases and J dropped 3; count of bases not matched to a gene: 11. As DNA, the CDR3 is TGTGCCAGCAGTTTTAGCTTAGCGGGGTCCCACTACGAGCAGTACTTC. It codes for CASSFSLAGSHYEQYF.

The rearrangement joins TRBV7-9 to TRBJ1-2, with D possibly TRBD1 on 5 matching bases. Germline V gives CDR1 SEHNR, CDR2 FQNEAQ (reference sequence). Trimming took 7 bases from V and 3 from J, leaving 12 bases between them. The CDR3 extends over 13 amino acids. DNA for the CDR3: TGTGCCAGCACCGGCAGGGCACACTATGGCTACACCTTC. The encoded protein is CASTGRAHYGYTF.

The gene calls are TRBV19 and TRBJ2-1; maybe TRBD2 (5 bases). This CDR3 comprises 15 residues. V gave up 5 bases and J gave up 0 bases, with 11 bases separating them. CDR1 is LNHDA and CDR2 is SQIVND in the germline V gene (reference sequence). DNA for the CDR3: TGTGCCAGTAGTTCTAGCTCTAGCTCCTACAATGAGCAGTTCTTC. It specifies CASSSSSSSYNEQFF.

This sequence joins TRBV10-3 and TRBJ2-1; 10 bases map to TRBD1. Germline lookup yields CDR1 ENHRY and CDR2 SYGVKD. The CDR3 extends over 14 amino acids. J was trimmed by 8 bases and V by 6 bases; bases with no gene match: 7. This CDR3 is CAIRNDRGHDEQFF. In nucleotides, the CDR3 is TGTGCCATCAGAAACGACAGGGGGCACGATGAGCAGTTCTTC.

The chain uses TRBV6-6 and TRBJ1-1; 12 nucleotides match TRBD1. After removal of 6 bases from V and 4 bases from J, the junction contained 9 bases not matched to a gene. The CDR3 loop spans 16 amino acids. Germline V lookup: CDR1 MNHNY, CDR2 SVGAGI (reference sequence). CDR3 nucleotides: TGTGCCAGCAGCGAACTCGGGGGACAGGGGGCCACTGAAGCTTTCTTT. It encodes CASSELGGQGATEAFF.

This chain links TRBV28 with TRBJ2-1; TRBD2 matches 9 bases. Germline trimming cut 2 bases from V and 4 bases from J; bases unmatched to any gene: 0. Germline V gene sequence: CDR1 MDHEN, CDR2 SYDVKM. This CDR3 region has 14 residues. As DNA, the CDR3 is TGTGCCAGCAGTTTAGCGGGGGGGTACAATGAGCAGTTCTTC. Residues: CASSLAGGYNEQFF.

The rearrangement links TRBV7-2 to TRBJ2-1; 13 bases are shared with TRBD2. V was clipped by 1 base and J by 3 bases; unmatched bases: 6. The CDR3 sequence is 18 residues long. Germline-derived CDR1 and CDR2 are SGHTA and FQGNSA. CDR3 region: CASSLDPWTSGGYNEQFF. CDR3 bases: TGTGCCAGCAGCTTAGATCCGTGGACTAGCGGGGGCTACAATGAGCAGTTCTTC.

The chain's CDR3 is CASSLGTSGGAGVQYF. In DNA, the CDR3 is TGTGCCAGCAGCCTTGGGACTAGCGGGGGGGCCGGGGTGCAGTACTTC. This chain connects TRBV2 to TRBJ2-7; 16 positions match TRBD2. The CDR3 runs to 16 residues. CDR1 and CDR2 from the germline V gene are SNHLY and FYNNEI. Germline trimming cut 6 bases from V and 9 bases from J; bases unmatched to any gene: 11.

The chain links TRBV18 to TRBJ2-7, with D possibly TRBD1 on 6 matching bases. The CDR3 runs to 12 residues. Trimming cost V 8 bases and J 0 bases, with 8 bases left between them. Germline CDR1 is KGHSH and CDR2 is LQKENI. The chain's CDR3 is CASRDTSYEQYF. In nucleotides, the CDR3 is TGTGCCAGCCGGGACACCTCCTACGAGCAGTACTTC.

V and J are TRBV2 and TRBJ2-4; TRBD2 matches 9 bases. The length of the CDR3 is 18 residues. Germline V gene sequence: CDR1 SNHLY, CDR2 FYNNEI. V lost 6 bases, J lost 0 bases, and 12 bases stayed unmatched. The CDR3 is CASSHVVAGAIAKNIQYF. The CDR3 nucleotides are TGTGCCAGCAGCCACGTGGTAGCGGGGGCCATAGCCAAAAACATTCAGTACTTC.

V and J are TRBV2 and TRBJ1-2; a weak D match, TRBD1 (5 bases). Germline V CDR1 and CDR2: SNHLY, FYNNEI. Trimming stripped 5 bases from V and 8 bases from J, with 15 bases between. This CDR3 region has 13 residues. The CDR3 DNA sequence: TGTGCCAGCAGTCTAGACGGAGGGGCGGGCTACACCTTC. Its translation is CASSLDGGAGYTF.

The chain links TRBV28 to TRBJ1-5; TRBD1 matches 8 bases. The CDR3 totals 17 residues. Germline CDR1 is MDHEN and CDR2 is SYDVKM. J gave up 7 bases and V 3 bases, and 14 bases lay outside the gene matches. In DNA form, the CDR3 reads TGTGCCAGCAGTTTGTACAGGGGGGCAGGGGGATTACAGCCCCAGCATTTT. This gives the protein CASSLYRGAGGLQPQHF.

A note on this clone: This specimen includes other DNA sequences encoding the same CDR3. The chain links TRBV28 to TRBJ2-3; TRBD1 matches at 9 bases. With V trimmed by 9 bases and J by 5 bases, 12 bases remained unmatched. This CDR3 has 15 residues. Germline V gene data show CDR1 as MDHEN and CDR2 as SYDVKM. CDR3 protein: CASRPTTGGLDTQYF. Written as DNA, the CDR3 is TGTGCCAGTAGACCCACCACAGGGGGCTTAGATACGCAGTATTTT.

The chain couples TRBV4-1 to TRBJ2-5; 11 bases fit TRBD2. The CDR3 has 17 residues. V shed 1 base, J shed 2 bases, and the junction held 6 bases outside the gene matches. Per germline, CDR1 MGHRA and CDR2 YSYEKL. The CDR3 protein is CASSQVSGRVEQETQYF. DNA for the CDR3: TGCGCCAGCAGCCAAGTTAGCGGGAGGGTAGAACAAGAGACCCAGTACTTC.

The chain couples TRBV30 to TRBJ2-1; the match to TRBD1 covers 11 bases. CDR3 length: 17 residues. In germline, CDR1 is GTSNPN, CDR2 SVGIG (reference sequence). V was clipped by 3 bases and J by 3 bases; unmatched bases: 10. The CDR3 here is CAWRKNPGTGGYNEQFF. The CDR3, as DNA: TGTGCCTGGAGGAAGAACCCCGGGACAGGGGGCTACAATGAGCAGTTCTTC.

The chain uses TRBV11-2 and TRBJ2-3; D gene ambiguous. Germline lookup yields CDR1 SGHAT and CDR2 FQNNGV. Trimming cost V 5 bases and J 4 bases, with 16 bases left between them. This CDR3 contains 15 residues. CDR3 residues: CASSPRVWVADTQYF. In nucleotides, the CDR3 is TGTGCCAGCAGCCCCCGGGTGTGGGTCGCAGATACGCAGTATTTT.

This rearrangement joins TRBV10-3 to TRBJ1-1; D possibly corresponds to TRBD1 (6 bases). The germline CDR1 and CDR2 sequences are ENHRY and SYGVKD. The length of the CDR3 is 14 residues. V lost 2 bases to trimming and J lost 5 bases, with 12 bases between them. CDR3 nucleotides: TGTGCCATCAGTGAGCAGGGGTTTGGGACTGAAGCTTTCTTT. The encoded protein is CAISEQGFGTEAFF.

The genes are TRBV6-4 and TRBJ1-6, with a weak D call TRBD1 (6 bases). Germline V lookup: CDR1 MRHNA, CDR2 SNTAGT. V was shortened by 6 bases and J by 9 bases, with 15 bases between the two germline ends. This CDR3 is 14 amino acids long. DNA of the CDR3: TGTGCCAGCAGAGCTGGGGGGGCAAGTTCACCCCTCCACTTT. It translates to CASRAGGASSPLHF.

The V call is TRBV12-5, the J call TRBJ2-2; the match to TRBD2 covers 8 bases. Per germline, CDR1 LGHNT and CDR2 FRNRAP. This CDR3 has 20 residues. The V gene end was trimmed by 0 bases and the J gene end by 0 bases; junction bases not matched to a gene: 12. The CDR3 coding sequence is TGTGCTAGTGGTTTGGTAACTAGGACTAGCAAGGATCCGAACACCGGGGAGCTGTTTTTT. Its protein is CASGLVTRTSKDPNTGELFF.

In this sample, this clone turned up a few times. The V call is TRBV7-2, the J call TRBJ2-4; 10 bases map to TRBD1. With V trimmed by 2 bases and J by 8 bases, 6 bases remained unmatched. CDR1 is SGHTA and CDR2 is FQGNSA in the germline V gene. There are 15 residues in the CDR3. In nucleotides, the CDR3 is TGTGCCAGCAGCTTACAGGGACAGGGGAGGTACATTCAGTACTTC. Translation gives CASSLQGQGRYIQYF. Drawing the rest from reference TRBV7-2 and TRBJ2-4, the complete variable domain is GAGVSQSPSNKVTEKGKDVELRCDPISGHTALYWYRQSLGQGLEFLIYFQGNSAPDKSGLPSDRFSAERTGGSVSTLTIQRTQQEDSAVYLCASSLQGQGRYIQYFGAGTRLSVL.

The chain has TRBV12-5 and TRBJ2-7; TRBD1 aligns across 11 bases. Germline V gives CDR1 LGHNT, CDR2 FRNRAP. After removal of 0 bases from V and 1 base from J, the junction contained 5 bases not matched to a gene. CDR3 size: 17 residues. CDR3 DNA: TGTGCTAGTGGTTTGGTAACCGGGACAGGGGGTTCCTACGAGCAGTACTTC. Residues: CASGLVTGTGGSYEQYF.

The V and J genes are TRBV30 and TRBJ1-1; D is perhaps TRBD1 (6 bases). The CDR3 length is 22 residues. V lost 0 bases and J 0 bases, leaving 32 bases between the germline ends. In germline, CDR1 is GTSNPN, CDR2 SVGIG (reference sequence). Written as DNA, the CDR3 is TGTGCCTGGAGTGTCCTCCCCTACAATACCGGCGACAACGGGGACATGAACACTGAAGCTTTCTTT. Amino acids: CAWSVLPYNTGDNGDMNTEAFF.

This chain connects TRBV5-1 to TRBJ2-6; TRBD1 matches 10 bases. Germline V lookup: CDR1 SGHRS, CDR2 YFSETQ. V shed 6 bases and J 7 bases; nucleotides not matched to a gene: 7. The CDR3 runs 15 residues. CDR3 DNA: TGCGCCAGCACCTTCGGGACAGGGGAAGCCAACGTCCTGACTTTC. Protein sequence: CASTFGTGEANVLTF.

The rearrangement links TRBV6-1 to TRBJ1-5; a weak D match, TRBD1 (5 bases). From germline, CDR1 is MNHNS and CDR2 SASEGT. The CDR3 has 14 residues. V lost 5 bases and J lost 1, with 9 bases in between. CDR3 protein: CASSSGQSNQPQHF. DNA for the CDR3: TGTGCCAGCAGTTCCGGACAAAGCAATCAGCCCCAGCATTTT.

The CDR3 DNA reads as TGTGCCAGTAGTATAGTGGGGGGGGATCAGCCCCAGCATTTT. Its translation is CASSIVGGDQPQHF. J is TRBJ1-5 and V is TRBV19; D may be TRBD1 (5 bases). The CDR3 consists of 14 residues. Between the trimmed V and J ends, which lost 1 base and 5 bases, there was a span of 9 bases. Germline V gene lookup returns CDR1 LNHDA and CDR2 SQIVND (reference sequence). Looking up the rest from reference TRBV19 and TRBJ1-5 gives the full variable domain: DGGITQSPKYLFRKEGQNVTLSCEQNLNHDAMYWYRQDPGQGLRLIYYSQIVNDFQKGDIAEGYSVSREKKESFPLTVTSAQKNPTAFYLCASSIVGGDQPQHFGDGTRLSIL.

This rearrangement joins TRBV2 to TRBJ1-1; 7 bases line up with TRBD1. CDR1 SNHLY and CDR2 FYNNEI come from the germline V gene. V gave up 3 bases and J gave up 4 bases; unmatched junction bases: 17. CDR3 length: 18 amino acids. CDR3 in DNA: TGTGCCAGCAGTGAGCCGAGCAGGGTAGGGGGCGCGGGCACTGAAGCTTTCTTT. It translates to CASSEPSRVGGAGTEAFF.